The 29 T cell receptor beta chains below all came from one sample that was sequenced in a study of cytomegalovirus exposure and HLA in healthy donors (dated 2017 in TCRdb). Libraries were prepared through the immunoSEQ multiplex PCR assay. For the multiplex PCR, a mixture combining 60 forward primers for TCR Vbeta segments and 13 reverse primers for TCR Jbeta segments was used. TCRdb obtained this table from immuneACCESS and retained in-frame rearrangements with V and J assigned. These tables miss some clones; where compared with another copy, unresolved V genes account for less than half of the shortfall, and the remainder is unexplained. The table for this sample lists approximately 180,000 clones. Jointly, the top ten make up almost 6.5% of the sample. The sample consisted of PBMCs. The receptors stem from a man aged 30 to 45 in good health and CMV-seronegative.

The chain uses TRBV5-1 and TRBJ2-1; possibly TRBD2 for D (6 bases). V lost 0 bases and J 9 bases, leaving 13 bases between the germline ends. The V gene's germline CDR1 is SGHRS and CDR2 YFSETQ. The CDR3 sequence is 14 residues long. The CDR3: CASSLAVASVEQFF. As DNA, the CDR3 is TGCGCCAGCAGCTTGGCCGTGGCTAGCGTTGAGCAGTTCTTC.

The CDR3 sequence: CASSRTGPGNQPQHF. The CDR3 DNA is TGTGCCAGCAGTAGGACAGGTCCCGGCAATCAGCCCCAGCATTTT. The V gene is TRBV2, the J gene TRBJ1-5; 7 bases are a match to TRBD1. The CDR3 spans 15 residues. The germline CDR1 and CDR2 sequences are SNHLY and FYNNEI. V gave up 5 bases and J gave up 2 bases; unmatched junction bases: 6.

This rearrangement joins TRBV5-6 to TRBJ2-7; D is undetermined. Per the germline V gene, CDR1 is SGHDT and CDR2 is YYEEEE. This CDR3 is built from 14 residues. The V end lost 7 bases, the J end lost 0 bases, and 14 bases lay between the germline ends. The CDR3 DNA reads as TGTGCCAGCCTTAGGCAGGCGACCTCCTACGAGCAGTACTTC. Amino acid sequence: CASLRQATSYEQYF.

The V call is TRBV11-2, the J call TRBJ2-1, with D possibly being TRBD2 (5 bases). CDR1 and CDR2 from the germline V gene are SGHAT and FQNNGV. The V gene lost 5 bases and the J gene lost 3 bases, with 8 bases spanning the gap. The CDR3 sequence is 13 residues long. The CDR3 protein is CASSPGNYNEQFF. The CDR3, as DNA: TGTGCCAGCAGCCCGGGGAACTACAATGAGCAGTTCTTC. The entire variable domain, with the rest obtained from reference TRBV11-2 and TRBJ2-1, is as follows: EAGVAQSPRYKIIEKRQSVAFWCNPISGHATLYWYQQILGQGPKLLIQFQNNGVVDDSQLPKDRFSAERLKGVDSTLKIQPAKLEDSAVYLCASSPGNYNEQFFGPGTRLTVL.

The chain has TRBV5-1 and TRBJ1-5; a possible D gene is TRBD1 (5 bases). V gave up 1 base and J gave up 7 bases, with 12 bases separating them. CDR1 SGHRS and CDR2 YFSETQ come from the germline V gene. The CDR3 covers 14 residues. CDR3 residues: CASSLWQGEQPQHF. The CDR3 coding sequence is TGCGCCAGCAGCTTGTGGCAGGGCGAACAGCCCCAGCATTTT. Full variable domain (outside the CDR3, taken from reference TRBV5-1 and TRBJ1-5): KAGVTQTPRYLIKTRGQQVTLSCSPISGHRSVSWYQQTPGQGLQFLFEYFSETQRNKGNFPGRFSGRQFSNSRSEMNVSTLELGDSALYLCASSLWQGEQPQHFGDGTRLSIL.

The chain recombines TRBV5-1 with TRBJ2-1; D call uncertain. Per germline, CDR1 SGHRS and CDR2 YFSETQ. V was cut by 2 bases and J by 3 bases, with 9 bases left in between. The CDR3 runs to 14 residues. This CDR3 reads CASSFEEIYNEQFF. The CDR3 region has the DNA TGCGCCAGCAGCTTCGAAGAGATCTACAATGAGCAGTTCTTC.

As DNA, the CDR3 is TGTGCCAGCAGCATGTACGGGGGGCCCTATGAGCAGTTCTTC. As protein: CASSMYGGPYEQFF. The rearrangement joins TRBV6-4 to TRBJ2-1, with D tentatively TRBD2 (7 bases). The CDR3 sequence is 14 residues long. Between the trimmed V and J ends, which lost 6 bases and 8 bases, there was a span of 17 bases. Germline loops: CDR1 MRHNA, CDR2 SNTAGT.

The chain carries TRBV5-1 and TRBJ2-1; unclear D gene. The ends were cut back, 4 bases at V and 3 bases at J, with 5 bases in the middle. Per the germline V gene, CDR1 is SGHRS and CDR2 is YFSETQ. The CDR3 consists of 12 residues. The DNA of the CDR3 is TGCGCCAGCAGCCTAGACTACAATGAGCAGTTCTTC. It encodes CASSLDYNEQFF.

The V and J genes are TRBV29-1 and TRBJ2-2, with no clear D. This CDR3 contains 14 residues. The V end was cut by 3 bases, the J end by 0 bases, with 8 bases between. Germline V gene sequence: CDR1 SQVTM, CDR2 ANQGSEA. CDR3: CSVEWQTNTGELFF. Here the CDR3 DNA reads TGCAGCGTTGAGTGGCAAACGAACACCGGGGAGCTGTTTTTT.

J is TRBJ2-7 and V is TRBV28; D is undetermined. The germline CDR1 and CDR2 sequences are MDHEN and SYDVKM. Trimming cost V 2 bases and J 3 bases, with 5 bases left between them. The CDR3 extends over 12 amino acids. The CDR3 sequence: CASSLIRYEQYF. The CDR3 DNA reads TGTGCCAGCAGTTTAATCCGCTACGAGCAGTACTTC. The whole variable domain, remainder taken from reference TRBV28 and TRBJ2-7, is DVKVTQSSRYLVKRTGEKVFLECVQDMDHENMFWYRQDPGLGLRLIYFSYDVKMKEKGDIPEGYSVSREKKERFSLILESASTNQTSMYLCASSLIRYEQYFGPGTRLTVT.

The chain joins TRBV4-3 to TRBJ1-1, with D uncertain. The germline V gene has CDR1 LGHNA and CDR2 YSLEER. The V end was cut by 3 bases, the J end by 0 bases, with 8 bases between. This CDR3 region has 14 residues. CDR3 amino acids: CASSQAPLNTEAFF. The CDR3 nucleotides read TGCGCCAGCAGCCAGGCACCCTTGAACACTGAAGCTTTCTTT.

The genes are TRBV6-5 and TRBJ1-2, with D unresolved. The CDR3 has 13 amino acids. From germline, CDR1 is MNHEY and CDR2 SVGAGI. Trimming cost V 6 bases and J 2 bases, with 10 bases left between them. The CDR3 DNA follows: TGTGCCAGCAGCTCCACATCAAACTATGGCTACACCTTC. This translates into CASSSTSNYGYTF.

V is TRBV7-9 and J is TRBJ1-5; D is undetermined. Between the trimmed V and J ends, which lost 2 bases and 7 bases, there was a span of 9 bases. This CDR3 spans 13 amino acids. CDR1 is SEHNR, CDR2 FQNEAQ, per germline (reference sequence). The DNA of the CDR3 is TGTGCCAGCAGCTTAAACGGAGAACAGCCCCAGCATTTT. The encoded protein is CASSLNGEQPQHF.

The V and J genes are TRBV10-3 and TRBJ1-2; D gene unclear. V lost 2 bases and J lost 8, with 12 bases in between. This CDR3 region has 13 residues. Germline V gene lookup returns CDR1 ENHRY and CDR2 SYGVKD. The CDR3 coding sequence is TGTGCCATCAGTGAGGAGGAAGAAACGGGCTACACCTTC. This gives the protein CAISEEEETGYTF.

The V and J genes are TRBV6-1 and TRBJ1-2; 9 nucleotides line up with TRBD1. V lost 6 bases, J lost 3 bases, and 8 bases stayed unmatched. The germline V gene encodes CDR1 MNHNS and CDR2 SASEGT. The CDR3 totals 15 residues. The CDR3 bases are TGTGCCAGCAGGGTGGGACAGGGTATCCACTATGGCTACACCTTC. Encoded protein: CASRVGQGIHYGYTF.

In DNA form, the CDR3 reads TGCGCCAGCACAACCACCCCCGGAGGGACAGTCCAAGAGACCCAGTACTTC. This gives the protein CASTTTPGGTVQETQYF. The chain combines TRBV5-1 with TRBJ2-5; a possible D gene is TRBD1 (7 bases). CDR3 length: 17 amino acids. CDR1 is SGHRS, CDR2 YFSETQ, per germline. V gave up 6 bases and J gave up 1 base, with 22 bases separating them. Supplemented by reference TRBV5-1 and TRBJ2-5, the full variable domain reads KAGVTQTPRYLIKTRGQQVTLSCSPISGHRSVSWYQQTPGQGLQFLFEYFSETQRNKGNFPGRFSGRQFSNSRSEMNVSTLELGDSALYLCASTTTPGGTVQETQYFGPGTRLLVL.

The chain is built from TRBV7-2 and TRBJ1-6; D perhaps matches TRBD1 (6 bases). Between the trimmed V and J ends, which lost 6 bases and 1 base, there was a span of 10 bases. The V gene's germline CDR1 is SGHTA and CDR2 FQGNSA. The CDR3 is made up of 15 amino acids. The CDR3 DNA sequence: TGTGCCAGCAGGAAGGGGGGGTCCTATAATTCACCCCTCCACTTT. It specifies CASRKGGSYNSPLHF. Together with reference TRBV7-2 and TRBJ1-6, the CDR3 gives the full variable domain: GAGVSQSPSNKVTEKGKDVELRCDPISGHTALYWYRQSLGQGLEFLIYFQGNSAPDKSGLPSDRFSAERTGGSVSTLTIQRTQQEDSAVYLCASRKGGSYNSPLHFGNGTRLTVT.

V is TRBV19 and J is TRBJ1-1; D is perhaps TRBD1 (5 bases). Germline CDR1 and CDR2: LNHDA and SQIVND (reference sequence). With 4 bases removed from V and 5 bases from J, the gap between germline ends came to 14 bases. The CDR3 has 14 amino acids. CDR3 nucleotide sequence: TGTGCCAGTAGTACTGATAGCAGGGCAACTGAAGCTTTCTTT. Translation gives CASSTDSRATEAFF. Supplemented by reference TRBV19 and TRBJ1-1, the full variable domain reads DGGITQSPKYLFRKEGQNVTLSCEQNLNHDAMYWYRQDPGQGLRLIYYSQIVNDFQKGDIAEGYSVSREKKESFPLTVTSAQKNPTAFYLCASSTDSRATEAFFGQGTRLTVV.

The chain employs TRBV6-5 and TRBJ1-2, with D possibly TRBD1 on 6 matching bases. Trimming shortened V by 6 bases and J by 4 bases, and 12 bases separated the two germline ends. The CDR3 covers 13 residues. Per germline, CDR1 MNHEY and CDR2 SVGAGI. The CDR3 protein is CASRGQSAYGYTF. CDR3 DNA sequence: TGTGCCAGCAGAGGACAGTCGGCCTATGGCTACACCTTC.

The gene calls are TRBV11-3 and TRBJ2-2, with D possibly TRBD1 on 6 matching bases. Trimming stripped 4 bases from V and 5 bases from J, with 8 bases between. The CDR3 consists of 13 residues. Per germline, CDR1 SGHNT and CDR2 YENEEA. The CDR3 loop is CASSSTGTGELFF. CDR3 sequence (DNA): TGTGCCAGCAGCTCCACAGGGACCGGGGAGCTGTTTTTT.

CDR3 nucleotides: TGTGCCAGCTCACCACAGGACAGGGCCGATTTTGACTATGGCTACACCTTC. Translating it yields CASSPQDRADFDYGYTF. This chain joins TRBV18 and TRBJ1-2; TRBD1 agrees at 8 bases. This CDR3 comprises 17 residues. V shed 1 base and J 3 bases; nucleotides not matched to a gene: 10. Germline V gene sequence: CDR1 KGHSH, CDR2 LQKENI.

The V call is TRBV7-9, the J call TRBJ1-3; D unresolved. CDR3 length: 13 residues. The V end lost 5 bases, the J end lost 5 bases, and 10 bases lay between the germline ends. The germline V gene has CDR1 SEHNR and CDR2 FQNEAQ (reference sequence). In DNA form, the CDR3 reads TGTGCCAGCAGCCCCGGTCATCGAAACACCATATATTTT. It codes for CASSPGHRNTIYF.

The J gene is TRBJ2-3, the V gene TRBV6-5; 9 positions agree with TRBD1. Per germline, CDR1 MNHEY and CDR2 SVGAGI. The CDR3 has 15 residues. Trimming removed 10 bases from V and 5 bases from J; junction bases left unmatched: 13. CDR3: CATLSPQGARDTQYF. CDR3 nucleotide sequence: TGTGCCACCTTATCCCCACAGGGGGCCAGAGATACGCAGTATTTT.

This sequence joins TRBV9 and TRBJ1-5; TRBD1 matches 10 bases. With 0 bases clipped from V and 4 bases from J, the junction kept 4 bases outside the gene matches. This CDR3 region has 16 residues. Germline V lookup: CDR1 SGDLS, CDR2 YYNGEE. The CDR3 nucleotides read TGTGCCAGCAGCGTAGGCGGGACAGGGGTTAATCAGCCCCAGCATTTT. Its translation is CASSVGGTGVNQPQHF. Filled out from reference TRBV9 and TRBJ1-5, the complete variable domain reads DSGVTQTPKHLITATGQRVTLRCSPRSGDLSVYWYQQSLDQGLQFLIQYYNGEERAKGNILERFSAQQFPDLHSELNLSSLELGDSALYFCASSVGGTGVNQPQHFGDGTRLSIL.

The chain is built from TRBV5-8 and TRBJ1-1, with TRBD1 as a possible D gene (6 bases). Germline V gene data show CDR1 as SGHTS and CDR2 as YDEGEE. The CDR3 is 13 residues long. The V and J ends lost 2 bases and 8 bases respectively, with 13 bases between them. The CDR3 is CASSFPQGSEAFF. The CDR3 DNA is TGTGCCAGCAGCTTCCCACAGGGTTCCGAAGCTTTCTTT.

CDR3 sequence (DNA): TGTGCCAGCAGCTTAGCAAGGACAGGGGAGTCCTACGAGCAGTACTTC. Residues: CASSLARTGESYEQYF. The chain has TRBV7-9 and TRBJ2-7, with 9 bases that match TRBD1. From germline, CDR1 is SEHNR and CDR2 FQNEAQ (reference sequence). V dropped 0 bases and J dropped 1; count of bases not matched to a gene: 4. There are 16 residues in the CDR3.

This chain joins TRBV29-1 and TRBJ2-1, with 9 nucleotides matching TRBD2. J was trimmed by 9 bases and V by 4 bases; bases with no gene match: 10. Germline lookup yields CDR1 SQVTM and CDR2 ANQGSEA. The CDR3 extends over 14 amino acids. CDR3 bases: TGCAGCGTTGGGCGGGAGGGCCTCCCGGGTGAGCAGTTCTTC. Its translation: CSVGREGLPGEQFF.

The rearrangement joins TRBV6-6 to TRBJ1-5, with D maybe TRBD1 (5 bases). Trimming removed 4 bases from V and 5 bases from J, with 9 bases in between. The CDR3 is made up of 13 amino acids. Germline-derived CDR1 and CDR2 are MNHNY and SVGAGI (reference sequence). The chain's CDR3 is CASSLPRDQPQHF. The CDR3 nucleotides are TGTGCCAGCAGTTTGCCCAGGGATCAGCCCCAGCATTTT.

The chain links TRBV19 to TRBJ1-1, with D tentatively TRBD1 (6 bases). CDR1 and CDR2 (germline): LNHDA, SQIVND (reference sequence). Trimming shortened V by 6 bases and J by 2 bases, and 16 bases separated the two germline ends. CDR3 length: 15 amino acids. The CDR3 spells CASSKVGGANTEAFF. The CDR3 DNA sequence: TGTGCCAGTAGCAAGGTGGGGGGGGCAAACACTGAAGCTTTCTTT.